This TCR beta chain is from a study of blood T cell repertoires in COVID-19. Sequencing used immunoSEQ multiplex PCR; TCRdb keeps in-frame clones, though not all of them. The sample yields about 86,000 clones, around 80% seen once. CDR3 length: 14 residues. V shed 5 bases and J shed 4 bases, with 12 bases lying between them. Germline V CDR1 and CDR2: SGHVS, FQNEAQ. The specimen was peripheral blood. J is TRBJ2-1 and V is TRBV7-8, with D uncertain. This sequence was found in a woman aged 80 or over with acute or convalescent COVID-19. CDR3 in amino acids: CASSQTTQYNEQFF. The CDR3 nucleotides are TGTGCCAGCAGCCAGACAACCCAGTACAATGAGCAGTTCTTC.